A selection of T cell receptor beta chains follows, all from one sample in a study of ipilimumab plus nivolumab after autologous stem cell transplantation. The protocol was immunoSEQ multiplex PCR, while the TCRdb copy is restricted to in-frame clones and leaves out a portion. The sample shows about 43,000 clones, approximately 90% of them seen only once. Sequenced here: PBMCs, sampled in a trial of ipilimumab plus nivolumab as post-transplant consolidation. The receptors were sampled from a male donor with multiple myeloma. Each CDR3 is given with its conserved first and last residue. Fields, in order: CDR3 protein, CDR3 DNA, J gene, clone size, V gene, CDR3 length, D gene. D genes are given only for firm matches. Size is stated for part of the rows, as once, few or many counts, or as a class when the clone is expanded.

CDR3: CASSFGGILSYEQYF
DNA: TGTGCCAGCAGCTTCGGGGGGATCCTTTCCTACGAGCAGTACTTC
J: TRBJ2-7
size: -
V: TRBV7-2
length: 15
D: TRBD2

CDR3: CAISELEASKETQYF
DNA: TGTGCCATCAGTGAGTTAGAGGCCAGTAAAGAGACCCAGTACTTC
J: TRBJ2-5
size: -
V: TRBV10-3
length: 15
D: -

CDR3: CASSLYNIQYF
DNA: TGTGCCAGCAGCCTTTATAACATTCAGTACTTC
J: TRBJ2-4
size: -
V: TRBV7-2
length: 11
D: -

CDR3: CASSLYTGTGRTEAFF
DNA: TGTGCCAGCAGCTTATATACCGGGACAGGGAGGACTGAAGCTTTCTTT
J: TRBJ1-1
size: once
V: TRBV5-5
length: 16
D: TRBD1

CDR3: CASSVLAGRYDEQFF
DNA: TGCGCCAGCAGTGTCCTAGCGGGGCGTTATGATGAGCAGTTCTTC
J: TRBJ2-1
size: -
V: TRBV10-1
length: 15
D: TRBD2

CDR3: CASSQAQGTALNTEAFF
DNA: TGCGCCAGCAGCCAGGCCCAAGGGACAGCCTTGAACACTGAAGCTTTCTTT
J: TRBJ1-1
size: -
V: TRBV4-3
length: 17
D: TRBD1

CDR3: CASRDLPTLTGELFF
DNA: TGTGCCAGTAGGGACCTACCGACCCTGACCGGGGAGCTGTTTTTT
J: TRBJ2-2
size: -
V: TRBV19
length: 15
D: -

CDR3: CASSRTRVNNEQFF
DNA: TGTGCCAGCAGTCGGACTAGAGTCAACAATGAGCAGTTCTTC
J: TRBJ2-1
size: -
V: TRBV6-5
length: 14
D: TRBD2

CDR3: CASGVTGGGNQPQHF
DNA: TGTGCCAGCGGAGTTACAGGGGGCGGCAATCAGCCCCAGCATTTT
J: TRBJ1-5
size: once
V: TRBV5-8
length: 15
D: TRBD1

CDR3: CASSPSPHEIYTF
DNA: TGTGCCAGCAGCCCGAGCCCCCACGAAATCTACACCTTC
J: TRBJ1-2
size: -
V: TRBV7-2
length: 13
D: -

CDR3: CASSLGRSSNQPQHF
DNA: TGTGCCAGCAGCTTAGGCAGGAGTAGCAATCAGCCCCAGCATTTT
J: TRBJ1-5
size: few
V: TRBV7-9
length: 15
D: -

CDR3: CASSLLSSAPSSYNEQFF
DNA: TGTGCCAGCAGTTTATTATCTTCGGCTCCCAGCTCCTACAATGAGCAGTTCTTC
J: TRBJ2-1
size: -
V: TRBV28
length: 18
D: -

CDR3: CASSTPTGTVPYSNQPQHF
DNA: TGTGCCAGTAGTACCCCCACCGGGACAGTCCCTTATAGCAATCAGCCCCAGCATTTT
J: TRBJ1-5
size: -
V: TRBV19
length: 19
D: TRBD1